What follows is one T cell receptor beta chain and its context. Its specificity is unknown. This specimen comes from a study of T cell responses to AZD1222 COVID-19 vaccine. Study-level information: Doses given second, at about 4 or about 12 weeks, were pooled.

Sequenced by immunoSEQ multiplex PCR; TCRdb stores in-frame clones only, minus some. This table holds roughly 250,000 clones, more than 80% found once. Germline loops: CDR1 GTSNPN, CDR2 SVGIG (reference sequence). The CDR3 has 13 amino acids. The trim removed 4 bases at V and 4 bases at J, leaving 6 bases unmatched. Broader study findings: In all cases, repertoires were sampled only after the peak T cell response. Increased Spike-specific TCR breadth and depth were observed after two AZD1222 doses.

The chain recombines TRBV30 with TRBJ1-2; 7 bases are shared with TRBD1. The clonotype was recovered from an adult in good health. Sequencing was performed on peripheral blood, taken on day 0 of AZD1222 vaccination. This CDR3 reads CAWNRDSAYGYTF. In DNA form, the CDR3 reads TGTGCCTGGAACCGGGACAGTGCCTATGGCTACACCTTC.